This T cell receptor beta chain is drawn from a study of T-cell memory formation after mild COVID-19. Study as a whole: Across donors, TCR clusters were largely donor specific. Findings and caveats of the study: Whereas later expanders leaned CD4+, clones contracting day 15 to 85 showed a balanced CD4/CD8 makeup. Contracting CD8+ clones were enriched in EMRA, CD4+ mainly in CM and EM.

Trimming took 2 bases from V and 10 from J, leaving 13 bases between them. This CDR3 has 13 residues. Germline CDR1 SGHAT, CDR2 FQNNGV. UMIs and sample barcodes were carried by the TCR alpha and TCR beta cDNA libraries that 5'RACE produced using constant-segment primers. One entry per CDR3 protein results from TCRdb running MiXCR on the 5' RACE reads. Among some 82,000 distinct CDR3 sequences listed, around 13% were seen once. A word on this clonotype: Its specificity is not known.

The source is a man between 18 and 35 years old who had mild COVID-19 (a few samples of this study predate the infection). Cell type and time point are not known. The gene calls are TRBV11-2 and TRBJ2-3; a weak D match, TRBD1 (5 bases). Sequences were obtained from PBMCs or a T cell subset sorted from them (not recorded which). Here the CDR3 reads CASSLSSREPQYF. As DNA, the CDR3 is TGTGCCAGCAGCTTATCCAGCAGGGAACCGCAGTATTTT.